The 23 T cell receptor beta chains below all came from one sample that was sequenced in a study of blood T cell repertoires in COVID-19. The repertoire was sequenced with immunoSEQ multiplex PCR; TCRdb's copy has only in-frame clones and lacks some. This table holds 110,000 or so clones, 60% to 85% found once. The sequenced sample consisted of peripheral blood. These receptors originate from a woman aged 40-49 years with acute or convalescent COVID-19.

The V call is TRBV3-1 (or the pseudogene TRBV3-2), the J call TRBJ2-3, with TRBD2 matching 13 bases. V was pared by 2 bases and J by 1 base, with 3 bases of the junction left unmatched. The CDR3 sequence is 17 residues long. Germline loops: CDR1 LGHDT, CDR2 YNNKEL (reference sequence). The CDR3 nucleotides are TGTGCCAGCAGCCAACTAGGGACTAGCGGGGGCACAGATACGCAGTATTTT. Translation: CASSQLGTSGGTDTQYF.

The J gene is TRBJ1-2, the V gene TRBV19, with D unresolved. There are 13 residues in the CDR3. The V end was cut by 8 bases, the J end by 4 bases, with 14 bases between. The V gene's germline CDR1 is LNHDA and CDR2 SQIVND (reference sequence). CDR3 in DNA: TGTGCCAGTCAGTACAGCCTATTCTATGGCTACACCTTC. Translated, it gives CASQYSLFYGYTF.

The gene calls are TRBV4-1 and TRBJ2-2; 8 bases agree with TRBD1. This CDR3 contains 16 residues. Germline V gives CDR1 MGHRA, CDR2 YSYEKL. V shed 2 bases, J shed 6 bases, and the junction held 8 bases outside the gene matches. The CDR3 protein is CASSQTGGSNAGELFF. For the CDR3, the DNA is TGCGCCAGCAGCCAAACAGGGGGTTCTAACGCCGGGGAGCTGTTTTTT.

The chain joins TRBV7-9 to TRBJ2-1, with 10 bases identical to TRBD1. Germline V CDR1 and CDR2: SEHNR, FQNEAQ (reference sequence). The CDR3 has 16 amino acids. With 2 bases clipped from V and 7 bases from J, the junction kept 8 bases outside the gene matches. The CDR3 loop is CASSLTGTGANNEQFF. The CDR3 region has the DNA TGTGCCAGCAGCTTAACCGGGACAGGGGCAAATAATGAGCAGTTCTTC.

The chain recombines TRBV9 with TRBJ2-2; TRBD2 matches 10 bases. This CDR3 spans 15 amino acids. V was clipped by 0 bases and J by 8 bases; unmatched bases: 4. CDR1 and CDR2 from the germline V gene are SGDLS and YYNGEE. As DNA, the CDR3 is TGTGCCAGCAGCGTAGCTCTAGCGGGGGCGGGGGAGCTGTTTTTT. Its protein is CASSVALAGAGELFF.

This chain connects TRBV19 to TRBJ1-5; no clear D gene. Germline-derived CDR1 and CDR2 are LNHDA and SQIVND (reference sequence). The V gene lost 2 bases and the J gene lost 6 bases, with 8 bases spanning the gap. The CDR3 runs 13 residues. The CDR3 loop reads CASSIISGQPQHF. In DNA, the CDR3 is TGTGCCAGTAGTATAATTTCGGGTCAGCCCCAGCATTTT.

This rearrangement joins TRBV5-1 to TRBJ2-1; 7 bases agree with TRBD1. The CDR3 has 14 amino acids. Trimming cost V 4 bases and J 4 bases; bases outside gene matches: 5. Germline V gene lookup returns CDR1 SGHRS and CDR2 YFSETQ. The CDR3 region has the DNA TGCGCCAGCAGCCCCGGGACAGATTACAATGAGCAGTTCTTC. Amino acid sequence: CASSPGTDYNEQFF.

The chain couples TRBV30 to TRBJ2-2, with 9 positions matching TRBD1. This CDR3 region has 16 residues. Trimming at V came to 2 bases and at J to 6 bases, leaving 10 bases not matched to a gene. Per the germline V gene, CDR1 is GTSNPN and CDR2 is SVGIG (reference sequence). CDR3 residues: CAWSKGTGSLPGELFF. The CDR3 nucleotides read TGTGCCTGGAGTAAAGGGACAGGGAGCTTGCCCGGGGAGCTGTTTTTT.

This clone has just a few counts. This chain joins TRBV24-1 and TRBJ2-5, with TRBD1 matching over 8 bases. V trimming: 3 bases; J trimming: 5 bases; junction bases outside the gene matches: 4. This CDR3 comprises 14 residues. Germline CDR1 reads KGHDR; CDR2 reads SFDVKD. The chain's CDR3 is CATSDRTGLETQYF. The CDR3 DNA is TGTGCCACCAGTGATCGGACAGGGTTGGAGACCCAGTACTTC.

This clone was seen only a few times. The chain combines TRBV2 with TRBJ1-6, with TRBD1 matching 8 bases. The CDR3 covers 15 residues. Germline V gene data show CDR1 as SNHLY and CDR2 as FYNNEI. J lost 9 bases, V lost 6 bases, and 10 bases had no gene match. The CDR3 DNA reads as TGTGCCAGCAGAGAGGGGCAGGGGGCTGGTTCACCCCTCCACTTT. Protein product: CASREGQGAGSPLHF.

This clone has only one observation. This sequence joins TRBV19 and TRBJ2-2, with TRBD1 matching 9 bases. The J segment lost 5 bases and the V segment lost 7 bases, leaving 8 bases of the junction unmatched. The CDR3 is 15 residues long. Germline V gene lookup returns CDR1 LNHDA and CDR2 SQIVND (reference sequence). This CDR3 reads CASTPGQGRTGELFF. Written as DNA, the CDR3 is TGTGCCAGTACCCCGGGACAGGGAAGGACCGGGGAGCTGTTTTTT.

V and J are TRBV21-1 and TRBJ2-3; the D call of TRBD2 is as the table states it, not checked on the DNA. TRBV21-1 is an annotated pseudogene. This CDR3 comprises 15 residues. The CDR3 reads CASSKFSSGTDTQYF. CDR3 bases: TGTGCCAGCAGCAAATTCTCTTCCGGCACAGATACGCAGTATTTT.

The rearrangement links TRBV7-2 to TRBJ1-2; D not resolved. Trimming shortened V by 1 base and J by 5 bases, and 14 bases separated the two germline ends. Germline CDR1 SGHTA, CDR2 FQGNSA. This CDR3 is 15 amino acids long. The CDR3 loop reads CASSLGAGTGYGYTF. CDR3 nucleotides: TGTGCCAGCAGCTTAGGAGCGGGTACTGGGTATGGCTACACCTTC.

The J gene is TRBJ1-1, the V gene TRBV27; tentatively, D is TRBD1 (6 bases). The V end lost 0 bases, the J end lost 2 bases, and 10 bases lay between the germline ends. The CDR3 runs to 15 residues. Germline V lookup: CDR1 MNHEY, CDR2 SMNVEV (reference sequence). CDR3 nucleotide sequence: TGTGCCAGCAGTTTATCGACGGACAGTAACACTGAAGCTTTCTTT. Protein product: CASSLSTDSNTEAFF.

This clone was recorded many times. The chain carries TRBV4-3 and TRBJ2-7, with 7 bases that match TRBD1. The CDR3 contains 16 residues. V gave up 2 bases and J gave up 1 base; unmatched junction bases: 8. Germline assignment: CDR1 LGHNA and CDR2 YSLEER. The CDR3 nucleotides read TGCGCCAGCAGCCAAACCAGACAGGGCTTTTCCTACGAGCAGTACTTC. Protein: CASSQTRQGFSYEQYF.

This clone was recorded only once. The CDR3 DNA is TGTGCCAGCGCGGGGGGGCGCACAGATACGCAGTATTTT. Protein product: CASAGGRTDTQYF. V usage is TRBV2 and J usage is TRBJ2-3; 9 bases agree with TRBD2. The junction had 1 base not matched to a gene; V was cut back by 8 bases and J by 1 base. Germline CDR1 and CDR2: SNHLY and FYNNEI. This CDR3 spans 13 amino acids.

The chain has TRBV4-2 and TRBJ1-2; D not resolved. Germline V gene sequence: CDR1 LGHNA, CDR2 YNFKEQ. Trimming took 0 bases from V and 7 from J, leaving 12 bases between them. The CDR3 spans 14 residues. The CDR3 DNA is TGTGCCAGCAGCCAAGATTTCCGGGGTGGTGGCTACACCTTC. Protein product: CASSQDFRGGGYTF.

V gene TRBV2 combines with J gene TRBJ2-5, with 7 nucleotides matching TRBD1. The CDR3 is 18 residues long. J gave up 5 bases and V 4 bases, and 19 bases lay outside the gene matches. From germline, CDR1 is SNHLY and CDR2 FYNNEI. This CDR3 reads CASSGPFSQTGFRETQYF. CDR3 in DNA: TGTGCCAGCAGTGGTCCCTTTTCTCAGACAGGGTTTAGGGAGACCCAGTACTTC.

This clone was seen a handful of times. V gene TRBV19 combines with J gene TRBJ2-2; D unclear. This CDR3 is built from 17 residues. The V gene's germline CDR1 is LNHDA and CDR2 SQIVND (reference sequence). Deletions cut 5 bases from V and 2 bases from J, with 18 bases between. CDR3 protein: CASSPLGSLLNTGELFF. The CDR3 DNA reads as TGTGCCAGTAGTCCCCTCGGGTCTCTCCTTAACACCGGGGAGCTGTTTTTT.

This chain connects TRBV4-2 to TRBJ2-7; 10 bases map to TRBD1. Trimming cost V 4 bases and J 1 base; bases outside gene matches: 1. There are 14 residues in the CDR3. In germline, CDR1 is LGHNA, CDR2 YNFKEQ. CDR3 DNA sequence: TGTGCCAGCAGCCGGGACAGGGGTTCCTACGAGCAGTACTTC. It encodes CASSRDRGSYEQYF.

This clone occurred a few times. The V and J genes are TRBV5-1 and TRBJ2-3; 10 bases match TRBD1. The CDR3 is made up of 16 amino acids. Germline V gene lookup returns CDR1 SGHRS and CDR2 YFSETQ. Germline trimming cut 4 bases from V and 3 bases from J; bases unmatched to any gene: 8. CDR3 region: CASSHPTGGMTDTQYF. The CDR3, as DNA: TGCGCCAGCAGCCATCCGACAGGGGGCATGACAGATACGCAGTATTTT.

The CDR3 nucleotides read TGTGCCAGCAGCCAAGATCTAGGACTAGCGGGGGGTGTTTACTTC. Translated, it gives CASSQDLGLAGGVYF. V and J are TRBV3-1 (or the pseudogene TRBV3-2) and TRBJ2-7; 14 nucleotides match TRBD2. The length of the CDR3 is 15 residues. With 0 bases clipped from V and 13 bases from J, the junction kept 8 bases outside the gene matches. CDR1 and CDR2 from the germline V gene are LGHDT and YNNKEL (reference sequence).

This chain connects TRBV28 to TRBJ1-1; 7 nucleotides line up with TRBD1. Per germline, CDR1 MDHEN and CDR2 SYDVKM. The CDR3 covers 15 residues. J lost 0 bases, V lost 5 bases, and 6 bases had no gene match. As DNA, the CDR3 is TGTGCCAGCAGTGTACCACAGGGGCTGAACACTGAAGCTTTCTTT. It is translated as CASSVPQGLNTEAFF.